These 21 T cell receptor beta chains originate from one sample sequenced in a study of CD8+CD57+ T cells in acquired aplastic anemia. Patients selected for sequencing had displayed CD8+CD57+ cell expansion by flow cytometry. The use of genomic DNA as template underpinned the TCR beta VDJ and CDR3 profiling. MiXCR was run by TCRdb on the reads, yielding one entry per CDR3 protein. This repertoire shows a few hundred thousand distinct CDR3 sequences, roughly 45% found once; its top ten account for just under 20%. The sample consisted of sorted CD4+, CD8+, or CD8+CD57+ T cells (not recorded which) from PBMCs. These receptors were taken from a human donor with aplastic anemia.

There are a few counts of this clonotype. The CDR3 loop reads CASSSDRGSNQPQHF. The CDR3 DNA follows: TGTGCCAGCAGCTCCGACAGGGGCAGCAATCAGCCCCAGCATTTT. This chain uses TRBV2 with TRBJ1-5; TRBD1 matches 8 bases. In germline, CDR1 is SNHLY, CDR2 FYNNEI. This CDR3 comprises 15 residues. Trimming at V came to 6 bases and at J to 1 base, leaving 5 bases not matched to a gene.

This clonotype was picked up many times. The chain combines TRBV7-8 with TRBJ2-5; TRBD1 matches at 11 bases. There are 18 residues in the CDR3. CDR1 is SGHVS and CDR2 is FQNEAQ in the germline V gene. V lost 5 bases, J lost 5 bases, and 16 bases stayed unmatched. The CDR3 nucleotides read TGTGCCAGCAGCCCATTCTCTCCGGGACAGGGGGGACGGGAGACCCAGTACTTC. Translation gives CASSPFSPGQGGRETQYF.

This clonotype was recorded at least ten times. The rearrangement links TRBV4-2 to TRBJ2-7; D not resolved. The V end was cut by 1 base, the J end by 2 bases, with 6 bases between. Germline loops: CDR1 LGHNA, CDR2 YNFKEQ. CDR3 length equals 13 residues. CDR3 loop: CASSQGQTYEQYF. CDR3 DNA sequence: TGTGCCAGCAGCCAAGGCCAGACCTACGAGCAGTACTTC.

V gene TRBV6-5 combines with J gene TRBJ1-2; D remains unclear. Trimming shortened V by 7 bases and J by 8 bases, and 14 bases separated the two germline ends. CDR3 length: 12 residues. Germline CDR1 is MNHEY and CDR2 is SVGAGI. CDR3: CASMVGGGGYTF. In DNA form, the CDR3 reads TGTGCCAGCATGGTCGGCGGTGGAGGCTACACCTTC.

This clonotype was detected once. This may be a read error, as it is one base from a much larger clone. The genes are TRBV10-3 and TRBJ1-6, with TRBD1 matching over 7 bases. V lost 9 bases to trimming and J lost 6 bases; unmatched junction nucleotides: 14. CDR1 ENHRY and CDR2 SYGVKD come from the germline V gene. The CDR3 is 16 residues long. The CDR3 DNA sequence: TGTGCCATTGCAAGGGACAGCCTCGCTCTTAATTCACCCCTCCACTTT. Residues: CAIARDSLALNSPLHF.

CDR3 sequence reads: CASSILRDLNTKELFF. In DNA form, the CDR3 reads TGTGCCAGTAGTATACTCCGGGACTTGAACACCAAGGAGCTGTTTTTT. The chain joins TRBV19 to TRBJ2-2; the D gene is possibly TRBD2 (6 bases). CDR3 length: 16 residues. V lost 2 bases and J lost 10, with 20 bases in between. Germline V gene sequence: CDR1 LNHDA, CDR2 SQIVND (reference sequence).

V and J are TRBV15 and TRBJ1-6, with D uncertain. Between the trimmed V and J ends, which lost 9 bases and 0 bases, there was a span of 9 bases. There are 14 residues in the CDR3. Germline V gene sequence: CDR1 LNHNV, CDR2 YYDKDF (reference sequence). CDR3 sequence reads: CATTQSSYNSPLHF. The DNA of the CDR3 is TGTGCCACGACACAGAGCTCCTATAATTCACCCCTCCACTTT.

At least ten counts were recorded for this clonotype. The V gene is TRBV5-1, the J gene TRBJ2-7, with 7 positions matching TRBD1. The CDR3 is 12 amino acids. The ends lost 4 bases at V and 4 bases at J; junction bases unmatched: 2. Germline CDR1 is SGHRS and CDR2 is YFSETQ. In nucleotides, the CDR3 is TGCGCCAGCAGCGAGACAGGGTACGAGCAGTACTTC. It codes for CASSETGYEQYF. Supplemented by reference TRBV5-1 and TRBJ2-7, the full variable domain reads KAGVTQTPRYLIKTRGQQVTLSCSPISGHRSVSWYQQTPGQGLQFLFEYFSETQRNKGNFPGRFSGRQFSNSRSEMNVSTLELGDSALYLCASSETGYEQYFGPGTRLTVT.

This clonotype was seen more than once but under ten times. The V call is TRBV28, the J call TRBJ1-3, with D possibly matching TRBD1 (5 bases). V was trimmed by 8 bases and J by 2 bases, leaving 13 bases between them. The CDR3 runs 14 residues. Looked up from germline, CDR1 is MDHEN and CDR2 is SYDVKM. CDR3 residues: CASLTVTTGNTIYF. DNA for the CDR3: TGTGCCAGCCTGACAGTAACTACTGGAAACACCATATATTTT.

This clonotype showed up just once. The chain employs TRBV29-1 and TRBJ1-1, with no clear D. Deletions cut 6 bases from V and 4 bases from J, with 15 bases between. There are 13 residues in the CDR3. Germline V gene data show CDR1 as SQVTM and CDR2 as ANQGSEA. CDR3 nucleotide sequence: TGCAGCGTCTCAAGGAGGGTTGGCACTGAAGCTTTCTTT. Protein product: CSVSRRVGTEAFF.

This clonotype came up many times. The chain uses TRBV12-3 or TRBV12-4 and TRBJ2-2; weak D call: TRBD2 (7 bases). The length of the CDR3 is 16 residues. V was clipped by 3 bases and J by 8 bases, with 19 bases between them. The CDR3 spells CASSFQGNWGGGELFF. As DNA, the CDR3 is TGTGCCAGCAGTTTCCAGGGGAACTGGGGGGGTGGGGAGCTGTTTTTT.

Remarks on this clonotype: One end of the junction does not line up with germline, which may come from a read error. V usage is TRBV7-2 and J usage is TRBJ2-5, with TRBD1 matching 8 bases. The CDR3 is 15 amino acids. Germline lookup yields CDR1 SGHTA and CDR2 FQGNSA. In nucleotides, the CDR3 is TGTGCCAGCAGCGTAGCCGGGACAGGCCAAGAGACCCAGTACTTC. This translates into CASSVAGTGQETQYF. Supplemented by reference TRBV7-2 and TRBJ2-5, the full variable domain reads GAGVSQSPSNKVTEKGKDVELRCDPISGHTALYWYRQSLGQGLEFLIYFQGNSAPDKSGLPSDRFSAERTGGSVSTLTIQRTQQEDSAVYLCASSVAGTGQETQYFGPGTRLLVL.

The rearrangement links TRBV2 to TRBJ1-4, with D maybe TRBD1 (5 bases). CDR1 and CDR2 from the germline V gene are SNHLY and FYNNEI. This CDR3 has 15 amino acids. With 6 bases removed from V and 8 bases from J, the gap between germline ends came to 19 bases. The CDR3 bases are TGTGCCAGCAGCGCACGAAGACAGTTAGCCGAAAAACTGTTTTTT. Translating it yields CASSARRQLAEKLFF.

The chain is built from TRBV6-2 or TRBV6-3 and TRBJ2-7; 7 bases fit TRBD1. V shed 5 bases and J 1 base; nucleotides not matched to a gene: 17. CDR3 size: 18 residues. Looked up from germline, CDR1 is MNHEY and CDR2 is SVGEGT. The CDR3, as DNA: TGTGCCAGCAGTAAGGAGACAGGGTCAGATTTCAGATCCTACGAGCAGTACTTC. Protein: CASSKETGSDFRSYEQYF.

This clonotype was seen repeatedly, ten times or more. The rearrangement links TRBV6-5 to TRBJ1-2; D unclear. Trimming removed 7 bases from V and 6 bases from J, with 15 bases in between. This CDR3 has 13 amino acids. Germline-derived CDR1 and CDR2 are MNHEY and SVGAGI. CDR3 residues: CASNDLTSHGYTF. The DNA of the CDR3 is TGTGCCAGCAACGACCTCACCTCCCATGGCTACACCTTC.

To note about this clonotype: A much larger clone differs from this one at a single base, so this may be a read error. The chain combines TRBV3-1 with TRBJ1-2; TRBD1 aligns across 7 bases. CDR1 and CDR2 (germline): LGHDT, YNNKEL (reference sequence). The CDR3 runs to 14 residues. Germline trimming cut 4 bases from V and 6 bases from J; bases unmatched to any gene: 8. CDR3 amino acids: CASSRNRQGDGYTF. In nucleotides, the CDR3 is TGTGCCAGCAGCCGAAACAGGCAGGGGGATGGCTACACCTTC.

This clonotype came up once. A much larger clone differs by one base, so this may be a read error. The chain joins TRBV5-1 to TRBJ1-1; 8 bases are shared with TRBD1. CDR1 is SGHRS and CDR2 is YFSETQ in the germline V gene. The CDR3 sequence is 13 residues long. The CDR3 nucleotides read TGCGCCAGCAGCGCAAGACAGGGGTCTGAAGCTTCCTTT. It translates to CASSARQGSEASF.

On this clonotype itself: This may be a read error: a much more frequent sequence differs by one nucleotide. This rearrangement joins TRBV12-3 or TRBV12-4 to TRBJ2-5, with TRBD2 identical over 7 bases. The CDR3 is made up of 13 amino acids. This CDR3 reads CAGSRGDQETQYF. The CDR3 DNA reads TGTGCCGGCAGCCGGGGGGATCAAGAGACCCAGTACTTC.

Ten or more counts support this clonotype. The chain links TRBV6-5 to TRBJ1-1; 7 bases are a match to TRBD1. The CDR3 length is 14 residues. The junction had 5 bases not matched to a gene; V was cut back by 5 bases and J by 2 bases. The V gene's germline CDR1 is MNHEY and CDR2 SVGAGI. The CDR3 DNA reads TGTGCCAGCAGTAGAGGGACAGTCAACACTGAAGCTTTCTTT. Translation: CASSRGTVNTEAFF.

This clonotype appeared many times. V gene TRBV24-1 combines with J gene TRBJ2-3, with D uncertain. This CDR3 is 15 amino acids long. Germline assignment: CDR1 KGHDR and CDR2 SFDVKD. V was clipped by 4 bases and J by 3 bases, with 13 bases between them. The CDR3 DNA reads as TGTGCCACCAGTGACCCCCGCAAGAGAACAGATACGCAGTATTTT. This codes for CATSDPRKRTDTQYF.

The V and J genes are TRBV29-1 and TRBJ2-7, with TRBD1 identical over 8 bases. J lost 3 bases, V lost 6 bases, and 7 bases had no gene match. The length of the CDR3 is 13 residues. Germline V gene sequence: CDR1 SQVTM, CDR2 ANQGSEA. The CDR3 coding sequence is TGCAGCGTGGCGGGACAGGTTAACTACGAGCAGTACTTC. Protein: CSVAGQVNYEQYF.